This paragraph reports one T cell receptor beta chain. Its antigen is not identified. Recipient blood drawn about 28 days pretransplant and days 30, 100, 180 after. This sample stems from a study of T cell clonotyping in hematopoietic cell transplantation. General study findings and limits: Recipient TCR diversity dropped after transplant; expanded clonotypes rose from day 30 to 180. Few recipient clonotypes overlapped donors; over 95% were de novo at given depth.

Libraries were prepared by immunoSEQ multiplex PCR; TCRdb keeps only in-frame clonotypes and omits some of them. This table holds several thousand clones, 76% found once. CDR1 and CDR2 (germline): MDHEN, SYDVKM. V was cut by 3 bases and J by 1 base, with 13 bases left in between. CDR3 length: 16 amino acids. The TCR sequence derives from a male patient aged 45-60 years who had an allogeneic stem cell transplant from an unrelated donor, so the T cells may come from the graft donor. Some clones in this sample may be carry-over from other donors' samples. The chain recombines TRBV28 with TRBJ1-3; D is unclear. Specimen: peripheral blood mononuclear cells, collected 100 days after allogeneic stem cell transplant. The CDR3 loop reads CASSFYGLQSGNTIYF. The CDR3 DNA is TGTGCCAGCAGTTTTTACGGACTCCAATCTGGAAACACCATATATTTT.